The following is a T cell receptor (beta chain) sequence with its context. The data were obtained in a study of cytomegalovirus exposure and HLA in healthy donors. The PCR made use of 60 Vbeta and 13 Jbeta primers. Assay used: immunoSEQ multiplex PCR; TCRdb lists only in-frame clones, some missing. The sample carries about 84,000 clones, over 75% recorded once. The CDR3 is 14 residues long. Trimming left V 6 bases short and J 2 bases short, with 14 bases between. The germline gives CDR1 MNHEY, CDR2 SVGAGI. The sample was PBMCs. The chain couples TRBV6-5 to TRBJ2-7; possible D gene TRBD1, 6 bases. This receptor was identified in a male donor in good health and CMV-seropositive. The CDR3 coding sequence is TGTGCCAGCAGACGGACAGCATCCACCTACGAGCAGTACTTC. The encoded protein is CASRRTASTYEQYF.